This T cell receptor beta chain was documented in a study of blood T cell repertoires in COVID-19. Study-level background: There were acute and convalescent COVID-19 samples, and they came from the United States, Italy and Spain. Sources were T cells, B-cell-depleted T cells, or PBMCs; the material itself was cDNA or gDNA.

The junction had 8 bases not matched to a gene; V was cut back by 3 bases and J by 2 bases. Germline-derived CDR1 and CDR2 are SGHNT and YYREEE (reference sequence). The CDR3 contains 16 residues. Seattle patient enrollment occurred during active infection, with longitudinal follow-up thereafter. In the authors' workflow: It was from reference gene primer amplification that nucleated cell counts were estimated. Repertoires were generated with immunoSEQ multiplex PCR, while TCRdb's copy carries only in-frame clones and drops some. That table gives V, J and clone size, and the DNA gave D and trimming. Of about 180,000 clones detected, approximately 81% appear once; the ten largest clones hold 15% to 20%.

Sequencing was performed on peripheral blood. The clonotype comes from a person aged 65-85 years with COVID-19, enrolled during active disease. The chain recombines TRBV5-4 with TRBJ1-3, with TRBD1 matching 7 bases. Here the CDR3 reads CASSSGGGGPGNTIYF. Written as DNA, the CDR3 is TGTGCCAGCAGCTCCGGTGGAGGGGGCCCTGGAAACACCATATATTTT.